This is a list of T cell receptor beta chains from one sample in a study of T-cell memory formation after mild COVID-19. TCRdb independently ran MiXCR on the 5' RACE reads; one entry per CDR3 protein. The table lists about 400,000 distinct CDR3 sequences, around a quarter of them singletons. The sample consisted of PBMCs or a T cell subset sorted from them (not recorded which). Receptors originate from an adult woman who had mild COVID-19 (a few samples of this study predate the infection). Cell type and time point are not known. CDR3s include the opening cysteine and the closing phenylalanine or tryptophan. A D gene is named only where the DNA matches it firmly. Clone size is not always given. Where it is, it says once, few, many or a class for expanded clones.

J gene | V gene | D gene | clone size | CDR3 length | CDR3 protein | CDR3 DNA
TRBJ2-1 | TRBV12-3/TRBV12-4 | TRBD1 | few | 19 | CASSLSWTPRQGARGEQFF | TGTGCCAGCAGTTTATCCTGGACACCACGACAGGGGGCGCGCGGTGAGCAGTTCTTC
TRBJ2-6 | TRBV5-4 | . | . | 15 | CASSLTPSVVNVLTF | TGTGCCAGCAGCTTGACGCCGAGTGTGGTCAACGTCCTGACTTTC
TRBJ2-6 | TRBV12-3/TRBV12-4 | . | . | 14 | CATRGASGANVLTF | TGTGCCACCCGTGGGGCATCAGGGGCCAACGTCCTGACTTTC
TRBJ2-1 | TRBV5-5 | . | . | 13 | CASSFPGKSEQFF | TGTGCCAGCAGCTTTCCAGGGAAGTCCGAGCAGTTCTTC
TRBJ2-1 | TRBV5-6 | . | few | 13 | CASSPDSNNEQFF | TGTGCCAGCAGCCCTGACAGTAACAATGAGCAGTTCTTC
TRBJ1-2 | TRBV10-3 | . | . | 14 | CAISVNQGSSGYTF | TGTGCCATCAGTGTTAATCAAGGGTCGAGTGGCTACACCTTC
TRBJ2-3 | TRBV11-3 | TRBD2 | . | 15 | CASSLGLLATDTQYF | TGTGCCAGCAGCTTAGGATTACTAGCGACAGATACGCAGTATTTT
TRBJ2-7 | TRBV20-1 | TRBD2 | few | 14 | CSARRAGVVTEQYF | TGCAGTGCTAGGAGGGCGGGAGTGGTCACCGAGCAGTACTTC
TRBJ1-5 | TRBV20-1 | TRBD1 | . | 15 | CSARSGQGAVQPQHF | TGCAGTGCTCGTTCGGGACAGGGGGCTGTTCAGCCCCAGCATTTT
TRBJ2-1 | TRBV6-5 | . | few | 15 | CASTYASADNNEQFF | TGTGCCAGCACCTACGCGTCAGCCGATAACAATGAGCAGTTCTTC
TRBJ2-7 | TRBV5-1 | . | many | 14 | CASSFSGASYEQYF | TGCGCCAGCAGCTTTTCGGGGGCCTCCTACGAGCAGTACTTC
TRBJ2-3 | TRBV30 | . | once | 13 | CAWSVGRADTQYF | TGTGCCTGGAGTGTTGGGCGCGCAGATACGCAGTATTTT
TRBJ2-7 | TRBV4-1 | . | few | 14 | CASSQDGNSYEQYF | TGCGCCAGCAGCCAAGATGGCAACTCCTACGAGCAGTACTTC
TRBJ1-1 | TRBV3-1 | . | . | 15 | CASSQDPLPTTEAFF | TGTGCCAGCAGCCAAGACCCACTTCCGACCACTGAAGCTTTCTTT
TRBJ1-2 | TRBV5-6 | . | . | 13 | CASSPWGFYGYTF | TGTGCCAGCAGCCCGTGGGGCTTCTATGGCTACACCTTC
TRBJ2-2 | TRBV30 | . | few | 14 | CAWRGDTNTGELFF | TGTGCCTGGAGAGGAGACACCAACACCGGGGAGCTGTTTTTT
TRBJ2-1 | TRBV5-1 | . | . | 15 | CASSLGPVGGGEQFF | TGCGCCAGCAGCTTGGGGCCAGTAGGTGGTGGGGAGCAGTTCTTC
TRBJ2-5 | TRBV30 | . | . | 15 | CAWSLIQGYQETQYF | TGTGCCTGGAGTCTAATTCAGGGGTACCAAGAGACCCAGTACTTC
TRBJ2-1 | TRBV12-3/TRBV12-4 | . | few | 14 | CASRIGSARNEQFF | TGTGCCAGCAGAATTGGATCCGCTAGAAATGAGCAGTTCTTC
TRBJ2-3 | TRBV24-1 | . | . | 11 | CATSDGTTQYF | TGTGCCACCAGTGACGGTACTACGCAGTATTTT
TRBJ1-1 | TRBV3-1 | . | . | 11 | CASSHAAEAFF | TGTGCCAGCAGCCACGCCGCTGAAGCTTTCTTT
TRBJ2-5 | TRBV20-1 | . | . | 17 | CSARDRRRTVNQETQYF | TGCAGTGCTAGAGATAGGCGGAGAACCGTCAATCAAGAGACCCAGTACTTC
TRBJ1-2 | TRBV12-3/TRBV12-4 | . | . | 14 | CASFTDLASYGYTF | TGTGCCAGTTTCACGGACCTGGCGAGCTATGGCTACACCTTC
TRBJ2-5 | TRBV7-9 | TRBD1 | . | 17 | CASSQSAGGSSEETQYF | TGTGCCAGCAGCCAATCCGCAGGGGGCTCGAGTGAAGAGACCCAGTACTTC
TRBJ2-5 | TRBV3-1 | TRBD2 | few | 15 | CASSQDTSGKETQYF | TGTGCCAGCAGCCAAGATACTAGCGGAAAAGAGACCCAGTACTTC
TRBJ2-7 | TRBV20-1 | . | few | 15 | CSALFGGGRSYEQYF | TGCAGTGCGCTATTCGGCGGGGGCCGCTCCTACGAGCAGTACTTC
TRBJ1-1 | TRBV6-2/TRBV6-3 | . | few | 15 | CASSYSRHQNTEAFF | TGTGCCAGCAGTTACTCTAGGCACCAGAACACTGAAGCTTTCTTT